Detailed here is one TCR beta chain. The sample belongs to a study of cytotoxic CD8 clonotypes in ibrutinib-treated CLL. Sequencing used immunoSEQ multiplex PCR; TCRdb keeps in-frame clones, though not all of them. The sample shows about 63,000 clones, roughly 57% of them seen only once. The CDR3 covers 15 residues. J gave up 8 bases and V 6 bases, and 11 bases lay outside the gene matches. Germline CDR1 reads PRHDT; CDR2 reads FYEKMQ (reference sequence). The chain links TRBV13 to TRBJ2-1, with 9 bases that match TRBD2. The input for sequencing was PBMCs, taken after 12 months of ibrutinib treatment. The TCR was taken from a human donor with chronic lymphocytic leukemia. CDR3 loop: CASSGRLAGLDEQFF. CDR3 DNA: TGTGCCAGCAGTGGGAGGCTAGCGGGACTCGATGAGCAGTTCTTC.